Each of the 6 T cell receptor beta chains below was sequenced from the same sample in a study of human T cells and chemical hapten exposure. Time point reported: patch test 3, about 24 weeks after DPC sensitization. This sample's treatment: therapeutic diphenylcyclopropenone sensitization with weekly scalp DPC. TCRdb re-called the RACE reads through MiXCR, storing one row per CDR3 protein. The sample carries around 85,000 distinct CDR3 sequences, 13% recorded once. Sequenced material: whole blood, taken in connection with sensitization to the hapten diphenylcyclopropenone (DPC). All receptors come from a woman in her forties or fifties with alopecia areata. Some clones in this sample may be carry-over from other donors' samples.

This clonotype has a count of ten or more. The chain employs TRBV9 and TRBJ2-1, with D hard to call. CDR3 length: 16 residues. V lost 0 bases and J lost 0, with 10 bases in between. Germline V CDR1 and CDR2: SGDLS, YYNGEE. In nucleotides, the CDR3 is TGTGCCAGCAGCGTAGTACCGACAAGCTCCTACAATGAGCAGTTCTTC. It translates to CASSVVPTSSYNEQFF. The full variable domain, its missing parts supplied by reference TRBV9 and TRBJ2-1, is DSGVTQTPKHLITATGQRVTLRCSPRSGDLSVYWYQQSLDQGLQFLIQYYNGEERAKGNILERFSAQQFPDLHSELNLSSLELGDSALYFCASSVVPTSSYNEQFFGPGTRLTVL.

The chain uses TRBV6-1 and TRBJ1-5; D ambiguous. Germline V lookup: CDR1 MNHNS, CDR2 SASEGT. Trimming removed 5 bases from V and 5 bases from J, with 10 bases in between. CDR3 size: 13 residues. DNA of the CDR3: TGTGCCAGCAGTTCACGGGAACATCAGCCCCAGCATTTT. It codes for CASSSREHQPQHF.

The table lists this clonotype with a few counts. V is TRBV29-1 and J is TRBJ2-5; no reliable D call. This CDR3 region has 12 residues. The V end was cut by 6 bases, the J end by 0 bases, with 8 bases between. Germline values: CDR1 SQVTM, CDR2 ANQGSEA. DNA for the CDR3: TGCAGCGTAAAACCCAACCAAGAGACCCAGTACTTC. Protein product: CSVKPNQETQYF.

This clonotype was found many times. V and J are TRBV29-1 and TRBJ2-3; 11 nucleotides line up with TRBD2. Germline CDR1 reads SQVTM; CDR2 reads ANQGSEA. Trimming took 4 bases from V and 3 from J; bases not matched to a gene: 0. The CDR3 contains 13 residues. The CDR3 nucleotides read TGCAGCGTTGGACTAGCGGGAACAGATACGCAGTATTTT. This encodes CSVGLAGTDTQYF.

The sample holds a few counts of this clonotype. This chain connects TRBV7-9 to TRBJ2-1; D gene ambiguous. Trimming cost V 2 bases and J 4 bases, with 18 bases left between them. The CDR3 totals 17 residues. Germline-derived CDR1 and CDR2 are SEHNR and FQNEAQ (reference sequence). CDR3 amino acids: CASSLLGGRSPYNEQFF. The CDR3 DNA is TGTGCCAGCAGCTTATTAGGCGGAAGAAGCCCGTACAATGAGCAGTTCTTC. The whole variable domain, remainder taken from reference TRBV7-9 and TRBJ2-1, is DTGVSQNPRHKITKRGQNVTFRCDPISEHNRLYWYRQTLGQGPEFLTYFQNEAQLEKSRLLSDRFSAERPKGSFSTLEIQRTEQGDSAMYLCASSLLGGRSPYNEQFFGPGTRLTVL.

CDR3 sequence: CSVDGSGGSVNTQYF. In nucleotides, the CDR3 is TGCAGCGTCGACGGCTCAGGGGGCTCAGTGAATACGCAGTATTTT. The chain combines TRBV29-1 with TRBJ2-3; 8 nucleotides match TRBD1. Germline CDR1 is SQVTM and CDR2 is ANQGSEA. This CDR3 has 15 residues. V was pared by 6 bases and J by 7 bases, with 15 bases of the junction left unmatched.